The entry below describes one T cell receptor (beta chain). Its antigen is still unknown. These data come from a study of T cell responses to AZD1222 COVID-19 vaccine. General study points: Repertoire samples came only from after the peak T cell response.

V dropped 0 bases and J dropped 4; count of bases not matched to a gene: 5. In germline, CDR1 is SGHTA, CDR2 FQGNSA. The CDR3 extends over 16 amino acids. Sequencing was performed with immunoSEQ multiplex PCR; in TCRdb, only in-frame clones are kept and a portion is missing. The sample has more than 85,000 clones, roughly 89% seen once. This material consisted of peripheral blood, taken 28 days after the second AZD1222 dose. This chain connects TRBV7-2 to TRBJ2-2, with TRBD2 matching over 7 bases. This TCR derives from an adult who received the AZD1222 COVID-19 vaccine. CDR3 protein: CASSLAVTSPTGELFF. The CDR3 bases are TGTGCCAGCAGCTTAGCGGTGACTAGCCCCACCGGGGAGCTGTTTTTT.